Here is one T cell receptor (beta chain) with its context. Its antigen is as yet unknown. These data originate in a study of identical twins. Study findings and constraints: Cross-sectional statistics, not tracking of the same donors, supported the conclusions.

Carrying unique molecular identifiers, the cDNA also gained a universal primer site through template switching. MiXCR, run by TCRdb on the 5' RACE reads, gives a single entry per CDR3 protein. The top ten clones hold under 3.5% of a sample with 570,000 or so distinct CDR3 sequences, around a tenth of them seen once. These sequences were also reported in another study, on yellow fever vaccine responses in identical twins.

Sequenced sample: PBMCs. The receptor was isolated from a woman between 18 and 29 years old in good health.

As DNA, the CDR3 is TGTGCTATCGAGCGGGTGTTATACAATGAGCAGTTCTTC. This translates into CAIERVLYNEQFF. The chain couples TRBV7-7 to TRBJ2-1, with a tentative D call TRBD2 (6 bases). This CDR3 has 13 amino acids. Germline V gives CDR1 SSHAT, CDR2 FNYEAQ (reference sequence).